Given below is one T cell receptor beta chain in context. V shed 1 base and J shed 2 bases, with 9 bases lying between them. CDR1 is SGHDN and CDR2 is FVKESK in the germline V gene. This CDR3 is built from 15 residues. The record originates from a study of blood T cell repertoires in COVID-19. Libraries were prepared by immunoSEQ multiplex PCR; TCRdb keeps only in-frame clonotypes and omits some of them. The sample has about 130,000 clones, 75% to 90% seen once; the top ten hold about 2.3%. Participants reported their clinical history, and cohort assignment relied on those reports. This chain links TRBV14 with TRBJ1-3, with D hard to call. The sequenced material came from PBMCs or T cells enriched from blood (not recorded which). The clonotype comes from a woman between 45 and 65 years old who had recovered from COVID-19. CDR3 sequence reads: CASSQVNAAGNTIYF. CDR3 nucleotide sequence: TGTGCCAGCAGCCAAGTAAACGCGGCTGGAAACACCATATATTTT.